Each of the 21 T cell receptor beta chains below was sequenced from the same sample in a study of CD8 T cells in Susac syndrome. With random hexamers, reverse transcription was performed on roughly 0.5 to 1 ug of RNA. TCRdb re-derived calls from the immunoSEQ multiplex PCR reads in MiXCR, one entry per CDR3 protein. The sample includes about 76,000 distinct CDR3 sequences, approximately 95% of them seen just once. The source material was CD8+ T cells from PBMCs. All receptors come from a human donor with Susac syndrome.

The J gene is TRBJ2-1, the V gene TRBV12-3 or TRBV12-4, with 14 bases that match TRBD2. Trimming took 4 bases from V and 4 from J; bases not matched to a gene: 6. CDR3 length: 17 residues. The CDR3 DNA is TGTGCCAGCAGTTCCGGGACTAGCGGGAGAGGGTACAATGAGCAGTTCTTC. The encoded protein is CASSSGTSGRGYNEQFF.

V is TRBV10-3 and J is TRBJ2-7; the D gene is possibly TRBD2 (5 bases). This CDR3 region has 13 residues. With 11 bases removed from V and 3 bases from J, the gap between germline ends came to 17 bases. CDR1 ENHRY and CDR2 SYGVKD come from the germline V gene. The DNA for the CDR3 is TGTGCCGCCATGGGAGAGCTCCACTACGAGCAGTACTTC. Its translation: CAAMGELHYEQYF.

The chain couples TRBV20-1 to TRBJ1-2; the match to TRBD1 covers 8 bases. Unmatched junction bases numbered 10, after V lost 3 bases and J lost 1 base. CDR1 DFQATT and CDR2 SNEGSKA come from the germline V gene (reference sequence). The CDR3 has 16 residues. In DNA form, the CDR3 reads TGCAGTGCTAGGGACCGGGACAGGTTTAGTAACTATGGCTACACCTTC. This sequence encodes CSARDRDRFSNYGYTF.

This clonotype was recorded once. The rearrangement uses TRBV28 and TRBJ2-3, with D perhaps being TRBD1 or TRBD2 (5 bases each). V was trimmed by 10 bases and J by 6 bases, leaving 14 bases between them. Germline CDR1 and CDR2: MDHEN and SYDVKM. The CDR3 is 12 residues long. The CDR3 loop is CATGTQADTQYF. The CDR3 nucleotides are TGTGCCACCGGGACCCAAGCGGATACGCAGTATTTT.

CDR3 region: CASSQGLRTSGLADTQYF. In DNA form, the CDR3 reads TGCGCCAGCAGCCAGGGCCTCCGGACTAGCGGGCTTGCAGATACGCAGTATTTT. The V call is TRBV4-1, the J call TRBJ2-3; 11 bases fit TRBD2. The CDR3 contains 18 residues. Germline CDR1 reads MGHRA; CDR2 reads YSYEKL. Trimming cost V 3 bases and J 4 bases; bases outside gene matches: 12.

J is TRBJ1-5 and V is TRBV20-1; D perhaps matches TRBD1 (6 bases). This CDR3 has 15 residues. Germline lookup yields CDR1 DFQATT and CDR2 SNEGSKA (reference sequence). V lost 0 bases and J lost 3, with 12 bases in between. CDR3: CSARDPAGVNQPQHF. The CDR3 DNA reads as TGCAGTGCTAGAGATCCCGCAGGGGTCAATCAGCCCCAGCATTTT.

The V and J genes are TRBV27 and TRBJ1-1; D gene ambiguous. The V end lost 3 bases, the J end lost 0 bases, and 5 bases lay between the germline ends. The CDR3 has 13 residues. Germline V gives CDR1 MNHEY, CDR2 SMNVEV (reference sequence). The CDR3, as DNA: TGTGCCAGCAGTTTCACGGTGAACACTGAAGCTTTCTTT. It codes for CASSFTVNTEAFF.

The V gene is TRBV10-2, the J gene TRBJ1-5; 7 nucleotides line up with TRBD1. This CDR3 has 12 amino acids. Germline trimming cut 8 bases from V and 4 bases from J; bases unmatched to any gene: 2. Germline V lookup: CDR1 WSHSY, CDR2 SAAADI. CDR3 DNA sequence: TGCGCCAGCGGGACAGTTAATCAGCCCCAGCATTTT. The encoded protein is CASGTVNQPQHF.

The V call is TRBV7-9, the J call TRBJ2-2; 8 bases align to TRBD1. Germline-derived CDR1 and CDR2 are SEHNR and FQNEAQ (reference sequence). The ends lost 5 bases at V and 2 bases at J; junction bases unmatched: 7. The CDR3 is 16 residues long. The CDR3 DNA is TGTGCCAGCAGCCCCCTGACAGGGGCAAACACCGGGGAGCTGTTTTTT. Translating gives CASSPLTGANTGELFF.

The genes are TRBV15 and TRBJ1-5, with D perhaps matching TRBD1 (5 bases). Germline V lookup: CDR1 LNHNV, CDR2 YYDKDF (reference sequence). The CDR3 runs to 13 residues. Trimming cost V 2 bases and J 5 bases, with 7 bases left between them. CDR3 region: CATSRKTDQPQHF. CDR3 in DNA: TGTGCCACCAGCAGAAAGACAGATCAGCCCCAGCATTTT. Variable domain in full (rest from reference TRBV15 and TRBJ1-5): DAMVIQNPRYQVTQFGKPVTLSCSQTLNHNVMYWYQQKSSQAPKLLFHYYDKDFNNEADTPDNFQSRRPNTSFCFLDIRSPGLGDTAMYLCATSRKTDQPQHFGDGTRLSIL.

The V gene is TRBV13, the J gene TRBJ2-7; 7 bases fit TRBD1. Germline V gives CDR1 PRHDT, CDR2 FYEKMQ (reference sequence). CDR3 length: 15 amino acids. The V and J ends lost 4 bases and 2 bases, in that order; junction bases with no gene match: 8. The chain's CDR3 is CASSSRDSPAYEQYF. CDR3 coding DNA: TGTGCCAGCAGCTCTCGGGACAGCCCGGCCTACGAGCAGTACTTC.

A single count supports this clonotype. The chain carries TRBV20-1 and TRBJ2-7, with a weak D call TRBD2 (5 bases). Germline lookup yields CDR1 DFQATT and CDR2 SNEGSKA (reference sequence). The CDR3 runs 14 residues. Trimming took 1 base from V and 3 from J, leaving 13 bases between them. The CDR3 region has the DNA TGCAGTGCTAGAGCGGGGAACTCGTTCTACGAGCAGTACTTC. It codes for CSARAGNSFYEQYF.

The rearrangement joins TRBV19 to TRBJ2-7, with D perhaps matching TRBD1 (6 bases). CDR1 and CDR2 from the germline V gene are LNHDA and SQIVND (reference sequence). Trimming removed 1 base at V and 2 bases at J, with 9 bases between. This CDR3 comprises 14 residues. The CDR3, as DNA: TGTGCCAGTAGTATAGCACAGGGCGCCTACGAGCAGTACTTC. This gives the protein CASSIAQGAYEQYF.

V usage is TRBV27 and J usage is TRBJ1-1; D is ambiguous. The CDR3 has 12 amino acids. Germline V gene sequence: CDR1 MNHEY, CDR2 SMNVEV (reference sequence). The V and J ends lost 6 bases and 9 bases respectively, with 14 bases between them. In nucleotides, the CDR3 is TGTGCCAGCAGCCACCCGGGCCTCAAAGCTTTCTTT. Its translation: CASSHPGLKAFF.

The CDR3 spells CASSSRGGYTF. CDR3 in DNA: TGTGCCAGCAGCTCCCGGGGTGGCTACACCTTC. The chain has TRBV9 and TRBJ1-2; D gene ambiguous. V was cut by 4 bases and J by 7 bases, with 8 bases left in between. CDR1 is SGDLS and CDR2 is YYNGEE in the germline V gene. CDR3 length: 11 amino acids. Variable domain in full (rest from reference TRBV9 and TRBJ1-2): DSGVTQTPKHLITATGQRVTLRCSPRSGDLSVYWYQQSLDQGLQFLIQYYNGEERAKGNILERFSAQQFPDLHSELNLSSLELGDSALYFCASSSRGGYTFGSGTRLTVV.

The sample holds one count of this clonotype. The rearrangement links TRBV30 to TRBJ1-1; 9 bases are a match to TRBD1. Losses at the gene ends were 5 bases for V and 11 bases for J; bases not matched to a gene: 9. Germline assignment: CDR1 GTSNPN and CDR2 SVGIG (reference sequence). This CDR3 has 12 residues. CDR3 residues: CAWSPWDRAAFF. CDR3 nucleotide sequence: TGTGCCTGGTCTCCTTGGGACAGGGCCGCTTTCTTT. The whole variable domain, remainder taken from reference TRBV30 and TRBJ1-1, is SQTIHQWPATLVQPVGSPLSLECTVEGTSNPNLYWYRQAAGRGLQLLFYSVGIGQISSEVPQNLSASRPQDRQFILSSKKLLLSDSGFYLCAWSPWDRAAFFGQGTRLTVV.

The rearrangement joins TRBV5-1 to TRBJ1-5, with a weak D call TRBD1 (5 bases). V was shortened by 1 base and J by 2 bases, with 7 bases between the two germline ends. Germline CDR1 and CDR2: SGHRS and YFSETQ. This CDR3 has 14 residues. In nucleotides, the CDR3 is TGCGCCAGCAGCTTGACAGGAGGCAATCAGCCCCAGCATTTT. This codes for CASSLTGGNQPQHF.

The V gene is TRBV19, the J gene TRBJ1-5; D might be TRBD1 (5 bases). The CDR3 consists of 13 residues. The ends were cut back, 10 bases at V and 6 bases at J, with 16 bases in the middle. Per germline, CDR1 LNHDA and CDR2 SQIVND (reference sequence). CDR3 protein: CATEGGGGQPQHF. CDR3 bases: TGTGCCACTGAAGGTGGGGGTGGTCAGCCCCAGCATTTT. The complete variable domain, with remaining parts taken from reference TRBV19 and TRBJ1-5, reads DGGITQSPKYLFRKEGQNVTLSCEQNLNHDAMYWYRQDPGQGLRLIYYSQIVNDFQKGDIAEGYSVSREKKESFPLTVTSAQKNPTAFYLCATEGGGGQPQHFGDGTRLSIL.

The chain's CDR3 is CASRGPKYEQYF. CDR3 sequence (DNA): TGTGCCAGCAGGGGACCGAAATACGAGCAGTACTTC. This chain joins TRBV5-6 and TRBJ2-7; either TRBD1 or TRBD2 may fit D (5 bases each). Trimming left V 5 bases short and J 4 bases short, with 10 bases between. The CDR3 totals 12 residues. The germline V gene has CDR1 SGHDT and CDR2 YYEEEE.

The rearrangement uses TRBV19 and TRBJ1-3; D uncertain. This CDR3 has 17 residues. V lost 4 bases and J 0 bases, leaving 16 bases between the germline ends. Germline CDR1 LNHDA, CDR2 SQIVND (reference sequence). CDR3 in amino acids: CASSTRSGGNSGNTIYF. In DNA, the CDR3 is TGTGCCAGTAGTACACGGAGCGGCGGTAACTCTGGAAACACCATATATTTT. The full variable domain, completed using reference TRBV19 and TRBJ1-3, is DGGITQSPKYLFRKEGQNVTLSCEQNLNHDAMYWYRQDPGQGLRLIYYSQIVNDFQKGDIAEGYSVSREKKESFPLTVTSAQKNPTAFYLCASSTRSGGNSGNTIYFGEGSWLTVV.

This chain connects TRBV7-2 to TRBJ1-1; D might be TRBD1 (6 bases). Germline V gene lookup returns CDR1 SGHTA and CDR2 FQGNSA. CDR3 length: 14 residues. The V end was cut by 1 base, the J end by 1 base, with 7 bases between. CDR3 nucleotides: TGTGCCAGCAGCTTAGTGGGACAGAACACTGAAGCTTTCTTT. It translates to CASSLVGQNTEAFF.